Listed here is a single T cell receptor (beta chain). The antigen is undetermined. This sample is drawn from a study of OX40 agonist ivuxolimab in advanced cancers. Prior autoimmune disease or systemic immunosuppression barred patients. Broader study findings: Nonresponders, in some cases, also had low normalized T-cell clonal expansion. Those patients achieving a partial response at 0.1-3.0 mg/kg showed among the lowest clonal expansion. At doses 0.1 to 3.0 mg/kg, CD4+ and CD8+ clones expanded.

The CDR3 has 17 residues. The V and J ends lost 4 bases and 4 bases, in that order; junction bases with no gene match: 10. Looked up from germline, CDR1 is SGHVS and CDR2 is FNYEAQ. Generated by immunoSEQ multiplex PCR, the TCRdb table keeps only in-frame clones and is missing some. The data contain approximately 29,000 clones, 79% of them singletons. The material was CD4+ or CD8+ T cells sorted from blood, obtained in a trial of the OX40 agonist ivuxolimab. The TCR originated in an adult with an advanced solid tumor such as melanoma, head and neck, liver or kidney cancer. The rearrangement links TRBV7-6 to TRBJ2-3; 11 nucleotides agree with TRBD2. CDR3 sequence reads: CASSSLAGGPASDTQYF. CDR3 nucleotides: TGTGCCAGCAGCTCCTTAGCGGGGGGGCCGGCCTCAGATACGCAGTATTTT.